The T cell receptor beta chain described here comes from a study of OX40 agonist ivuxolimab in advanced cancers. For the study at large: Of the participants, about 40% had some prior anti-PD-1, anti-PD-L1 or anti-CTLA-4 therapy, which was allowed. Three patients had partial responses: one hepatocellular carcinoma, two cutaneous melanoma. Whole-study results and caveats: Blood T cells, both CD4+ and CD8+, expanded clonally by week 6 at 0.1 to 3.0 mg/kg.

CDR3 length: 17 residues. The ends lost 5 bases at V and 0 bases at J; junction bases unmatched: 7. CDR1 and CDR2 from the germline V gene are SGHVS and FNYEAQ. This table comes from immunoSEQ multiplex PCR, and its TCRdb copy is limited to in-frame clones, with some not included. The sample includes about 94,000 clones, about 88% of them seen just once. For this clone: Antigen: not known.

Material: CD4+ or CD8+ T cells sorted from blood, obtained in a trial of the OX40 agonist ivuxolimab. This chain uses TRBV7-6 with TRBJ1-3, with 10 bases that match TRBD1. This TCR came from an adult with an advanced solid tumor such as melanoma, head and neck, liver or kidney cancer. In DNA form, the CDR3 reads TGTGCCAGCAGCGCCCGACAGGGGGCGAGCTCTGGAAACACCATATATTTT. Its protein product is CASSARQGASSGNTIYF.